This T cell receptor beta chain comes out of a study of blood T cells in healthy people across ages. The study's findings and limits: Naive T cell percentage strongly correlated with TCR beta diversity.

Germline CDR1 reads MNHEY; CDR2 reads SMNVEV (reference sequence). V shed 8 bases and J 3 bases; nucleotides not matched to a gene: 11. The CDR3 has 15 amino acids. A second about 6 to 12 cycle PCR used barcoded and J-beta primers. TCRdb ran MiXCR on the 5' RACE reads and lists one entry per CDR3 protein. The sample lists about 580,000 distinct CDR3 sequences; less than 60% were seen once. The study recruited healthy Caucasian donors from Russia who were aged roughly 6 to 95. This clonotype was detected a few times. Its antigen is currently unknown. The chain recombines TRBV27 with TRBJ2-3; 7 bases map to TRBD2. This TCR derives from an elderly man in good health. Sequencing was done on a sample of blood. The CDR3 spells CASPSPREWTDTQYF. The CDR3, as DNA: TGTGCCAGCCCTTCCCCGCGGGAGTGGACAGATACGCAGTATTTT.